This T cell receptor (beta chain) was sequenced during a study of blood T cells in healthy people across ages. Through a sample-barcoded 5' primer and a J-beta primer mix, a second PCR was run for roughly 7 to 11 cycles. Each CDR3 protein is one row after TCRdb ran MiXCR on the 5' RACE reads. The table records about 1.4 million distinct CDR3 sequences, 55% to 75% of them present only once. Unmatched junction bases numbered 4, after V lost 2 bases and J lost 0 bases. CDR1 and CDR2 (germline): MNHEY, SVGEGT. This CDR3 contains 15 residues. The TCR was taken from a man in his late teens or twenties in good health. The sequenced sample was blood. The rearrangement uses TRBV6-2 or TRBV6-3 and TRBJ2-7; TRBD2 agrees at 7 bases. The CDR3 DNA reads TGTGCCAGCAGTTACCAAGCGGGGAGCTCCTACGAGCAGTACTTC. Translated: CASSYQAGSSYEQYF.